This is a list of T cell receptor beta chains from one sample in a study of graft-versus-host responses after intestinal transplantation. Generated by immunoSEQ multiplex PCR, the TCRdb table keeps only in-frame clones and is missing some. The sample records just over 20,000 clones, 85% to 95% being singletons. Sequencing used PBMCs, obtained about 37 weeks after intestinal transplant. All receptors derive from a human patient who received an intestinal transplant, so some T cells may come from the graft donor. Both conserved end residues are part of each CDR3. Fields, in order: J gene, V gene, CDR3 protein.

>TRBJ2-6|TRBV4-1
CASSQTGTLTSGANVLTF
>TRBJ2-7|TRBV11-2
CASSLGSGSSYEQYF
>TRBJ1-5|TRBV27
CASSQQGYQPQHF
>TRBJ2-7|TRBV5-6
CASSFFRTDSSYEQYF
>TRBJ2-7|TRBV28
CASTILRRGGDEQYF
>TRBJ2-3|TRBV5-1
CASSLADPAGGPRRGDTQYF
>TRBJ2-5|TRBV15
CATSRDMETQYF
>TRBJ2-7|TRBV5-1
CASSLRVFPTYEQYF
>TRBJ2-1|TRBV15
CATSRNNEQFF
>TRBJ2-5|TRBV29-1
CSVTGDEETQYF
>TRBJ1-1|TRBV5-6
CASSFRGIWRNTEAFF
>TRBJ1-5|TRBV5-6
CASSWGQGSNQPQHF
>TRBJ1-2|TRBV4-1
CASSQDLPGYGYTF
>TRBJ2-5|TRBV23-1
CASSQCLGAGDQETQYF
>TRBJ2-7|TRBV5-6
CASSFGSAYEQYF
>TRBJ1-1|TRBV7-9
CASRWANTEAFF
>TRBJ1-2|TRBV25-1
CASSGTGYGYTF
>TRBJ1-2|TRBV6-5
CASSYHQGLVGYTF
>TRBJ2-7|TRBV7-7
CASTKQPGDPLHEQYF
>TRBJ2-2|TRBV6-1
CASSELAGATGELFF
>TRBJ2-6|TRBV9
CASSVGGGAGANVLTF
>TRBJ1-4|TRBV18
CASSPSTGGAEKLFF
>TRBJ1-4|TRBV5-8
CASSPGGTALNEKLFF
>TRBJ1-1|TRBV30
CAWSVLFPGHGENTEAFF
>TRBJ1-5|TRBV1
CTSRDRRGSQPQHF
>TRBJ2-7|TRBV18
CASSPPGERGSYEQYF
>TRBJ1-1|TRBV4-1
CASSLEQGLGTEAFF
>TRBJ1-1|TRBV19
CASSHRGKDTEAFF
>TRBJ1-5|TRBV19
CASSISAGGSNQPQHF
>TRBJ2-7|TRBV27
CATSLTGTGAYEQYF
>TRBJ2-3|TRBV5-6
CASSLLGGPTDTQYF
>TRBJ1-5|TRBV27
CASSLSGVQPQHF
>TRBJ2-1|TRBV27
CASSPILSGSYNEQFF
>TRBJ2-3|TRBV10-3
CAISESSYTQYF
>TRBJ2-7|TRBV21-1
CASTRPDRDFHEQYF
>TRBJ2-3|TRBV28
CASSFSWGGYTTDTQYF
>TRBJ2-5|TRBV4-1
CASSQDIGGETQYF
>TRBJ2-3|TRBV2
CASSENRGTDTQYF
>TRBJ2-7|TRBV27
CASSGSGTGTYEQYF
>TRBJ2-1|TRBV6-5
CASSCVRGGEQFF
>TRBJ2-1|TRBV6-5
CASGGWSSDNEQFF
>TRBJ2-1|TRBV4-2
CASSQEDSYNEQFF
>TRBJ1-3|TRBV11-1
CASSLEDSSGNTIYF
>TRBJ2-1|TRBV7-3
CASSLGRLREQFF
>TRBJ1-1|TRBV27
CASRSAGGLNTEAFF
>TRBJ2-2|TRBV6-1
CASRGRDTGELFF
>TRBJ2-7|TRBV6-5
CASRPNRASFYEQYF
>TRBJ2-7|TRBV7-9
CASSPKTEGQGYREQYF
>TRBJ1-4|TRBV27
CASSYSATNEKLFF
>TRBJ2-5|TRBV5-1
CASSSLQETQYF
>TRBJ2-7|TRBV11-1
CASSLARHEQYF
>TRBJ2-2|TRBV11-3
CASSFGQTGELFF
>TRBJ2-1|TRBV21-1
CASSKEDSSNNEQFF
>TRBJ1-3|TRBV28
CASLESSGNTIYF
>TRBJ1-1|TRBV19
CASSISWGQGEEAFF
>TRBJ1-2|TRBV9
CASSVTGSYGYTF
>TRBJ1-4|TRBV16
CASSPQYATNEKLFF
>TRBJ1-2|TRBV7-3
CASSLQGANGYTF
>TRBJ1-5|TRBV14
CASSQDLGQGNQPQHF